This entry lists 16 T cell receptor beta chains sequenced from one sample in a study of blood T cell repertoires in COVID-19. Profiling relied on immunoSEQ multiplex PCR, and the TCRdb table lists in-frame clones only, not all of them. This sample has approximately 250,000 clones; around 86% occur once, and the top ten carry roughly 8%. What was sequenced was peripheral blood. These receptor sequences come from a middle-aged man with active or convalescent COVID-19.

In this sample, this clone turned up once. The rearrangement links TRBV27 to TRBJ2-2; 7 nucleotides line up with TRBD1. The junction had 12 bases not matched to a gene; V was cut back by 5 bases and J by 0 bases. This CDR3 spans 18 amino acids. Germline V gene lookup returns CDR1 MNHEY and CDR2 SMNVEV (reference sequence). This chain's CDR3 is CASSLTGVGFANTGELFF. DNA for the CDR3: TGTGCCAGCAGTCTAACAGGGGTGGGTTTCGCGAACACCGGGGAGCTGTTTTTT.

The CDR3 region is CASSETGYGTGELFF. The CDR3 DNA is TGTGCCAGCAGCGAGACAGGGTACGGCACCGGGGAGCTGTTTTTT. The chain recombines TRBV7-3 with TRBJ2-2; 7 positions agree with TRBD1. The germline CDR1 and CDR2 sequences are SGHTA and FQGTGA. The junction had 7 bases not matched to a gene; V was cut back by 5 bases and J by 4 bases. The CDR3 loop spans 15 amino acids.

The chain uses TRBV11-3 and TRBJ1-2; D unclear. Germline loops: CDR1 SGHNT, CDR2 YENEEA. The germline V and J ends were trimmed by 0 bases and 6 bases, with 17 bases remaining between them. This CDR3 contains 16 residues. CDR3 nucleotide sequence: TGTGCCAGCAGCTTAGATAGAACAGTTTGGGAGCATGGCTACACCTTC. Translation gives CASSLDRTVWEHGYTF. The full variable domain, in which reference TRBV11-3 and TRBJ1-2 provide the parts outside the CDR3, is EAGVVQSPRYKIIEKKQPVAFWCNPISGHNTLYWYLQNLGQGPELLIRYENEEAVDDSQLPKDRFSAERLKGVDSTLKIQPAELGDSAVYLCASSLDRTVWEHGYTFGSGTRLTVV.

Ten or more counts support this clone. CDR3 coding DNA: TGCGCCAGCAGTGAGAGAGGTTTCCCTAGCGAGCAGTACTTC. Translation: CASSERGFPSEQYF. The rearrangement links TRBV10-1 to TRBJ2-7, with D hard to call. There are 14 residues in the CDR3. Germline lookup yields CDR1 WNHNN and CDR2 SYGVQD (reference sequence). The germline V and J ends were trimmed by 2 bases and 6 bases, with 14 bases remaining between them.

The chain combines TRBV5-1 with TRBJ2-1; the D gene is possibly TRBD2 (6 bases). CDR3 length: 19 amino acids. Trimming removed 0 bases at V and 1 base at J, with 20 bases between. Germline values: CDR1 SGHRS, CDR2 YFSETQ. This chain's CDR3 is CASSLAPQGSGRSYNEQFF. CDR3 DNA: TGCGCCAGCAGCTTGGCTCCCCAGGGTAGCGGCAGGTCCTACAATGAGCAGTTCTTC.

The chain has TRBV27 and TRBJ1-2; D might be TRBD1 (5 bases). The CDR3 extends over 17 amino acids. Germline V CDR1 and CDR2: MNHEY, SMNVEV (reference sequence). Trimming shortened V by 6 bases and J by 5 bases, and 25 bases separated the two germline ends. The CDR3 nucleotides read TGTGCCAGCAGCTTCGGGAGGGCCAACGGGCAGGGTTATGGCTACACCTTC. It codes for CASSFGRANGQGYGYTF.

The V and J genes are TRBV19 and TRBJ2-1; maybe TRBD2 (5 bases). Per the germline V gene, CDR1 is LNHDA and CDR2 is SQIVND (reference sequence). V was shortened by 6 bases and J by 5 bases, with 14 bases between the two germline ends. The CDR3 runs 14 residues. The CDR3 spells CASSTGNDHNEQFF. The CDR3 coding sequence is TGTGCCAGTAGCACCGGGAACGACCACAATGAGCAGTTCTTC.

The chain has TRBV24-1 and TRBJ2-5; 10 positions agree with TRBD2. The CDR3 loop spans 15 amino acids. CDR1 and CDR2 (germline): KGHDR, SFDVKD. Germline trimming cut 7 bases from V and 5 bases from J; bases unmatched to any gene: 9. For the CDR3, the DNA is TGTGCCACCAGCAGAGGGCTAGCGGGAGTTGAGACCCAGTACTTC. Protein: CATSRGLAGVETQYF.

This clone was picked up one time. The CDR3 nucleotides are TGTGCCTGGAGACAGGGTATTCTCACCGGGGAGCTGTTTTTT. This codes for CAWRQGILTGELFF. The chain carries TRBV30 and TRBJ2-2; the D gene is possibly TRBD1 (6 bases). From germline, CDR1 is GTSNPN and CDR2 SVGIG (reference sequence). Trimming took 3 bases from V and 4 from J, leaving 12 bases between them. The CDR3 extends over 14 amino acids.

This chain joins TRBV2 and TRBJ1-2; possible D gene TRBD1, 6 bases. Germline CDR1 and CDR2: SNHLY and FYNNEI. The CDR3 covers 13 residues. Trimming removed 6 bases from V and 6 bases from J, with 14 bases in between. CDR3 region: CASRQQGLHGYTF. Written as DNA, the CDR3 is TGTGCCAGCAGACAACAGGGTTTACATGGCTACACCTTC.

This chain links TRBV5-1 with TRBJ2-5; unclear D gene. Trimming pared 7 bases from V and 3 bases from J, leaving 19 bases between. The CDR3 covers 15 residues. Germline V gene lookup returns CDR1 SGHRS and CDR2 YFSETQ. The CDR3 region has the DNA TGCGCCAGCCAACAATCGGAGACTCCCGAAGAGACCCAGTACTTC. Residues: CASQQSETPEETQYF.

The genes are TRBV5-1 and TRBJ2-7; D might be TRBD2 (6 bases). From germline, CDR1 is SGHRS and CDR2 YFSETQ. Trimming stripped 6 bases from V and 3 bases from J, with 16 bases between. The CDR3 runs to 14 residues. CDR3 DNA sequence: TGCGCCAGCACCCCGCCGGGCGGGGACTACGAGCAGTACTTC. Translating gives CASTPPGGDYEQYF.

The rearrangement links TRBV15 to TRBJ1-3; no clear D. V gave up 0 bases and J gave up 4 bases, with 13 bases separating them. This CDR3 contains 16 residues. From germline, CDR1 is LNHNV and CDR2 YYDKDF (reference sequence). In DNA, the CDR3 is TGTGCCACCAGCAGAGATCCCAAAGCCTCCGGAAACACCATATATTTT. Encoded protein: CATSRDPKASGNTIYF.

The V call is TRBV6-5, the J call TRBJ2-3; 11 positions agree with TRBD2. V trimming: 6 bases; J trimming: 11 bases; junction bases outside the gene matches: 10. The germline V gene has CDR1 MNHEY and CDR2 SVGAGI. The CDR3 consists of 14 residues. This CDR3 reads CASSTGLAGWEQYF. CDR3 DNA sequence: TGTGCCAGCAGCACCGGACTAGCGGGTTGGGAGCAGTATTTT.

Concerning this clone itself: Other DNA sequences from this sample encode an identical CDR3 as well. The chain is built from TRBV5-5 and TRBJ2-7, with 9 bases lining up with TRBD1. This CDR3 has 12 residues. V lost 3 bases, J lost 7 bases, and 2 bases stayed unmatched. Germline V gene lookup returns CDR1 SGHKS and CDR2 YYEKEE (reference sequence). The DNA for the CDR3 is TGTGCCAGCAGCTGGACAGGGGAGGAGCAGTACTTC. This gives the protein CASSWTGEEQYF.

CDR3 protein: CASTSSPGVFGELFF. The CDR3 region has the DNA TGTGCCAGCACCTCATCCCCCGGGGTTTTCGGGGAGCTGTTTTTT. V gene TRBV5-6 combines with J gene TRBJ2-2; D is perhaps TRBD2 (5 bases). The V and J ends lost 6 bases and 7 bases respectively, with 19 bases between them. The CDR3 runs to 15 residues. Germline CDR1 and CDR2: SGHDT and YYEEEE. The variable domain in full, with the rest retrieved from reference TRBV5-6 and TRBJ2-2, is DAGVTQSPTHLIKTRGQQVTLRCSPKSGHDTVSWYQQALGQGPQFIFQYYEEEERQRGNFPDRFSGHQFPNYSSELNVNALLLGDSALYLCASTSSPGVFGELFFGEGSRLTVL.